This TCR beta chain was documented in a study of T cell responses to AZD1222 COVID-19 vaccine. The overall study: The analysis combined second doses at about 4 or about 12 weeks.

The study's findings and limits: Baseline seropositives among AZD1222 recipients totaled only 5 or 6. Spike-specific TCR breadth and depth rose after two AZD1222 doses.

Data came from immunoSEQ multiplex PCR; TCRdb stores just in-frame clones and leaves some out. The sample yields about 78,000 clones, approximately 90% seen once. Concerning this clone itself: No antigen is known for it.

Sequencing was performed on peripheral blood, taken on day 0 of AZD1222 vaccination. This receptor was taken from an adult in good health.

This CDR3 is CASRTEVDNSPLHF. The CDR3 bases are TGTGCCAGCAGAACAGAAGTGGATAATTCACCCCTCCACTTT. This chain links TRBV27 with TRBJ1-6; D ambiguous. V lost 6 bases to trimming and J lost 5 bases, with 11 bases between them. There are 14 residues in the CDR3. Germline V gene sequence: CDR1 MNHEY, CDR2 SMNVEV (reference sequence).